This T cell receptor (beta chain) was profiled in a study of T cells in localized non-small cell lung cancer. General study results and limits: Among the tissues sampled, uninvolved adjacent lung had the highest T cell clonality, above tumor. Adjacent lung held a median about 57 of the top 100 tumor clones. Only one tumor region was sequenced, so heterogeneity remains possible. Prolonged overall survival went with higher T cell density in the blood.

To note about this clone: The antigen is undetermined.

CDR1 and CDR2 (germline): SGHRS, YFSETQ. V dropped 0 bases and J dropped 0 bases, with 12 bases sitting between them. CDR3 length: 16 amino acids. TCRdb's table, derived via immunoSEQ multiplex PCR, lists solely in-frame clones and lacks some. The sample records about 1,200 clones, approximately 26% being singletons. This chain links TRBV5-1 with TRBJ1-1; possibly TRBD1 for D (6 bases). Sequences were derived from normal lung tissue next to the tumor, sampled before any cancer treatment. The source of this sequence is a male donor aged 60 or over with stage II lung adenocarcinoma. The CDR3 loop is CASSLGDIYLNTEAFF. The CDR3 DNA reads TGCGCCAGCAGCTTGGGGGACATTTACTTGAACACTGAAGCTTTCTTT.